This is a list of T cell receptor beta chains from one sample in a study of naive and memory T cell subsets. TCRdb independently ran MiXCR on the UMI-ligation and nested PCR reads; one entry per CDR3 protein. The sample gives about 82,000 distinct CDR3 sequences, over 8.5% of which show up once; less than 1.5% is in the top ten. Sample: naive CD8+ T cells from blood. These TCRs come from a human donor in good health. CDR3s include the opening cysteine and the closing phenylalanine or tryptophan. D genes are given only for firm matches. Rows may omit the clone size; those that give it use once, few, many or a size class.

d_gene: TRBD1
v_gene: TRBV5-1
abundance: few
j_gene: TRBJ2-3
CDR3aa: CASSLVGQEDSTDTQYF
CDR3nt: TGCGCCAGCAGCTTGGTTGGACAGGAAGATAGCACAGATACGCAGTATTTT

d_gene: .
v_gene: TRBV24-1
abundance: few
j_gene: TRBJ2-7
CDR3aa: CATSDSSIPAYEQYF
CDR3nt: TGTGCCACCAGTGATAGTAGTATCCCGGCTTACGAGCAGTACTTC

d_gene: TRBD1
v_gene: TRBV9
abundance: many
j_gene: TRBJ2-7
CDR3aa: CASSPGTGDYEQYF
CDR3nt: TGTGCCAGCAGCCCTGGGACAGGCGACTACGAGCAGTACTTC

d_gene: TRBD1
v_gene: TRBV28
abundance: many
j_gene: TRBJ2-7
CDR3aa: CASSYRGSYEQYF
CDR3nt: TGTGCCAGCAGCTACAGGGGCTCCTACGAGCAGTACTTC

d_gene: .
v_gene: TRBV6-2/TRBV6-3
abundance: .
j_gene: TRBJ2-1
CDR3aa: CASSYSLILNLNEQFF
CDR3nt: TGTGCCAGCAGTTACTCGTTGATCTTGAACCTCAATGAGCAGTTCTTC

d_gene: TRBD1
v_gene: TRBV5-4
abundance: .
j_gene: TRBJ2-7
CDR3aa: CASSFGTGNPNEQYF
CDR3nt: TGTGCCAGCAGCTTTGGGACAGGGAACCCCAACGAGCAGTACTTC

d_gene: .
v_gene: TRBV4-3
abundance: few
j_gene: TRBJ2-3
CDR3aa: CASSQDGRNTDTQYF
CDR3nt: TGCGCCAGCAGCCAAGATGGACGGAACACAGATACGCAGTATTTT

d_gene: TRBD2
v_gene: TRBV5-1
abundance: .
j_gene: TRBJ2-2
CDR3aa: CASSDERGTNTGELFF
CDR3nt: TGCGCCAGCAGCGATGAGCGGGGAACGAACACCGGGGAGCTGTTTTTT

d_gene: TRBD2
v_gene: TRBV5-4
abundance: .
j_gene: TRBJ2-1
CDR3aa: CASSSTGLAGDEQFF
CDR3nt: TGTGCCAGCAGCTCCACGGGACTAGCGGGAGATGAGCAGTTCTTC

d_gene: TRBD2
v_gene: TRBV7-2
abundance: many
j_gene: TRBJ2-1
CDR3aa: CASSLARGRVYEQFF
CDR3nt: TGTGCCAGCAGCTTAGCTCGCGGGAGGGTCTATGAGCAGTTCTTC

d_gene: TRBD2
v_gene: TRBV7-9
abundance: few
j_gene: TRBJ2-5
CDR3aa: CASSLGARVAGGIETQYF
CDR3nt: TGTGCCAGCAGCTTAGGCGCCCGGGTAGCGGGAGGAATAGAGACCCAGTACTTC

d_gene: .
v_gene: TRBV3-1
abundance: .
j_gene: TRBJ2-3
CDR3aa: CASSRPSNTDTQYF
CDR3nt: TGTGCCAGCAGCCGCCCGAGCAACACAGATACGCAGTATTTT

d_gene: .
v_gene: TRBV27
abundance: few
j_gene: TRBJ2-7
CDR3aa: CASSLASGAYEQYF
CDR3nt: TGTGCCAGCAGTTTGGCGTCGGGAGCCTACGAGCAGTACTTC

d_gene: .
v_gene: TRBV28
abundance: few
j_gene: TRBJ2-2
CDR3aa: CATPAGSSPGELFF
CDR3nt: TGTGCCACGCCAGCAGGGAGTTCCCCCGGGGAGCTGTTTTTT

d_gene: TRBD2
v_gene: TRBV3-1
abundance: many
j_gene: TRBJ2-3
CDR3aa: CASSPSSGRPDTQYF
CDR3nt: TGTGCCAGCAGCCCATCAAGCGGGAGGCCAGATACGCAGTATTTT

d_gene: .
v_gene: TRBV5-1
abundance: .
j_gene: TRBJ2-5
CDR3aa: CATKNWRAAGSDF
CDR3nt: TGCGCCACCAAGAACTGGAGGGCCGCCGGCTCGGACTTC

d_gene: TRBD1
v_gene: TRBV29-1
abundance: many
j_gene: TRBJ1-5
CDR3aa: CSVETGQGVGQPQHF
CDR3nt: TGCAGCGTTGAAACGGGACAGGGGGTAGGGCAGCCCCAGCATTTT

d_gene: .
v_gene: TRBV6-5
abundance: many
j_gene: TRBJ2-1
CDR3aa: CASSFDPGPEQFF
CDR3nt: TGTGCCAGCAGTTTCGATCCGGGACCCGAGCAGTTCTTC

d_gene: .
v_gene: TRBV9
abundance: few
j_gene: TRBJ2-5
CDR3aa: CASSDRDTPRGTQYF
CDR3nt: TGTGCCAGCAGCGACCGGGACACCCCCCGGGGGACCCAGTACTTC

d_gene: TRBD2
v_gene: TRBV20-1
abundance: .
j_gene: TRBJ2-1
CDR3aa: CSATPTGGVTYNEQFF
CDR3nt: TGCAGTGCTACCCCCACCGGGGGGGTCACCTACAATGAGCAGTTCTTC

d_gene: .
v_gene: TRBV29-1
abundance: many
j_gene: TRBJ2-4
CDR3aa: CSVLGQGLASGHAIQYF
CDR3nt: TGCAGCGTCCTAGGACAGGGCTTGGCTAGCGGCCACGCCATTCAGTACTTC

d_gene: .
v_gene: TRBV29-1
abundance: .
j_gene: TRBJ2-1
CDR3aa: CSPVDSYNEQFF
CDR3nt: TGCAGCCCCGTGGACTCGTACAATGAGCAGTTCTTC